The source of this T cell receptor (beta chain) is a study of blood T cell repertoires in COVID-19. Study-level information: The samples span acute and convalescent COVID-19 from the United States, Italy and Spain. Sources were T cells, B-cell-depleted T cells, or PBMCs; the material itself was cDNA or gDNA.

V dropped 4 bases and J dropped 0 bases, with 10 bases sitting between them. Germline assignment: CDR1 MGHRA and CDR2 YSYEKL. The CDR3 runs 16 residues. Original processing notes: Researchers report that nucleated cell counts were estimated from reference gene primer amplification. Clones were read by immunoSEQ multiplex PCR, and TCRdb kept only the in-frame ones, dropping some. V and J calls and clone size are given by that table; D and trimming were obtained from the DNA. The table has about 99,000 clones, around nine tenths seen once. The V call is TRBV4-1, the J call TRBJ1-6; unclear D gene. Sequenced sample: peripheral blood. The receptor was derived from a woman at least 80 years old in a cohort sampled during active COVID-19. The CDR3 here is CASSPGSSSYNSPLHF. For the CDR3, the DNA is TGCGCCAGCAGCCCGGGGAGCAGCTCCTATAATTCACCCCTCCACTTT.